This is a list of T cell receptor beta chains from one sample in a study of radiotherapy plus CTLA-4 blockade in lung cancer. Some clones are missing from TCRdb's copy, which holds only in-frame ones; the method was immunoSEQ multiplex PCR. This sample carries fewer than 65,000 clones, about three quarters of them seen once, and the ten largest clones take 2% to 2.5%. The sequencing used peripheral blood, collected from a patient treated with radiotherapy plus ipilimumab. The receptors were gathered from a human donor with non-small cell lung cancer whose response to radiotherapy plus ipilimumab could not be evaluated. CDR3s include the opening cysteine and the closing phenylalanine or tryptophan. Fields, in order: D gene, V gene, clone size, J gene, CDR3 protein, CDR3 DNA. D genes are given only for firm matches. Part of the rows lack a size; the others show once, few, many or a class for expanded clones.

>NA|TRBV5-1|NA|TRBJ2-7
CASSFSSYEQYF
TGCGCCAGCAGCTTCAGCTCCTACGAGCAGTACTTC
>NA|TRBV14|NA|TRBJ1-2
CASSQGRVLYGYTF
TGTGCCAGCAGCCAAGGCAGGGTTCTCTATGGCTACACCTTC
>NA|TRBV6-1|NA|TRBJ1-2
CALNGGIGGYTF
TGTGCCTTAAATGGAGGAATAGGAGGCTACACCTTC
>NA|TRBV5-4|once|TRBJ2-1
CASSQSGYSYNEQFF
TGTGCCAGCAGTCAAAGCGGCTACTCCTACAATGAGCAGTTCTTC
>NA|TRBV4-1|few|TRBJ2-5
CASSRGGAQETQYF
TGCGCCAGCAGCCGGGGGGGGGCCCAAGAGACCCAGTACTTC
>NA|TRBV28|few|TRBJ1-3
CASSLFFERGGNTIYF
TGTGCCAGCAGTTTATTTTTCGAACGAGGTGGAAACACCATATATTTT
>TRBD2|TRBV28|NA|TRBJ2-1
CASSSTTSRHPYNEQFF
TGTGCCAGCAGTTCCACGACTAGCCGACACCCTTACAATGAGCAGTTCTTC
>TRBD2|TRBV5-1|few|TRBJ2-6
CASSLSGGAGANVLTF
TGCGCCAGCAGCTTATCCGGGGGGGCTGGGGCCAACGTCCTGACTTTC
>TRBD2|TRBV5-1|NA|TRBJ2-1
CASSLGGSYSYNEQFF
TGCGCCAGCAGCTTGGGCGGGAGCTACTCCTACAATGAGCAGTTCTTC
>TRBD1|TRBV28|NA|TRBJ1-6
CASSLIGGQGAGMGNSPLHF
TGTGCCAGCAGTTTAATCGGAGGACAGGGGGCTGGGATGGGGAATTCACCCCTCCACTTT
>TRBD1|TRBV28|NA|TRBJ1-5
CASRDRGPNQPQHF
TGTGCCAGCAGGGACAGGGGACCTAATCAGCCCCAGCATTTT
>NA|TRBV4-1|NA|TRBJ1-2
CASSQDLNSLSYGYTF
TGCGCCAGCAGCCAAGATTTGAACAGTTTGTCCTATGGCTACACCTTC
>TRBD1|TRBV28|NA|TRBJ1-1
CAGRGQTGMNTEAFF
TGTGCCGGGCGGGGACAGACGGGCATGAACACTGAAGCTTTCTTT
>TRBD1|TRBV6-6|once|TRBJ2-7
CASSQDRAEQYF
TGTGCCAGCAGTCAGGACAGGGCCGAGCAGTACTTC
>NA|TRBV30|NA|TRBJ1-5
CAWSVQGQPQHF
TGTGCCTGGAGTGTACAGGGTCAGCCCCAGCATTTT
>TRBD1|TRBV4-3|NA|TRBJ1-3
CASSQETGVNSGNTIYF
TGCGCCAGCAGCCAAGAAACAGGGGTGAACTCTGGAAACACCATATATTTT
>NA|TRBV20-1|few|TRBJ1-1
CSANREFEAFF
TGCAGTGCTAACAGGGAGTTTGAAGCTTTCTTT
>TRBD2|TRBV7-9|NA|TRBJ2-1
CASSSRTSGSGNEQFF
TGTGCCAGCAGCTCGAGGACTAGCGGGAGTGGCAATGAGCAGTTCTTC
>TRBD1|TRBV18|NA|TRBJ1-1
CASSPDTVGVRGFTEAFF
TGTGCCAGCTCACCAGATACGGTGGGTGTCAGGGGGTTCACTGAAGCTTTCTTT
>TRBD2|TRBV5-1|NA|TRBJ2-5
CASSQGLAGVGAVETQYF
TGCGCCAGCAGCCAGGGACTAGCGGGAGTGGGCGCGGTGGAGACCCAGTACTTC
>NA|TRBV5-1|NA|TRBJ1-5
CASSPGTLDYQPQHF
TGCGCCAGCAGCCCCGGGACATTGGATTATCAGCCCCAGCATTTT
>TRBD2|TRBV4-2|once|TRBJ2-5
CASSPRTSGETQYF
TGTGCCAGCAGCCCCCGGACTAGCGGCGAGACCCAGTACTTC
>TRBD2|TRBV4-3|NA|TRBJ2-1
CASSQLAGDPFRSYNEQFF
TGCGCCAGCAGCCAACTAGCGGGGGACCCCTTCCGCTCCTACAATGAGCAGTTCTTC
>TRBD1|TRBV30|NA|TRBJ2-2
CAWLGTGWTGELFF
TGTGCCTGGCTAGGGACAGGGTGGACCGGGGAGCTGTTTTTT
>NA|TRBV28|NA|TRBJ1-2
CASSSAGVGGYTF
TGTGCCAGCAGTTCTGCAGGGGTAGGTGGCTACACCTTC
>NA|TRBV18|NA|TRBJ1-1
CASSPLAGAYTEAFF
TGTGCCAGCTCACCACTAGCGGGGGCGTACACTGAAGCTTTCTTT
>NA|TRBV5-1|NA|TRBJ2-7
CASGLSPSNEQYF
TGCGCCAGCGGCTTGTCTCCGAGCAACGAGCAGTACTTC
>TRBD2|TRBV5-8|NA|TRBJ2-1
CASGASGFYNEQFF
TGTGCCAGCGGGGCTAGCGGGTTTTACAATGAGCAGTTCTTC
>NA|TRBV6-6|NA|TRBJ2-1
CASTLTVPYNEQFF
TGTGCCAGCACTTTGACAGTCCCCTACAATGAGCAGTTCTTC
>NA|TRBV2|NA|TRBJ2-4
CASMLPGHLAKNIQYF
TGTGCCAGCATGTTACCGGGACACCTAGCCAAAAACATTCAGTACTTC
>NA|TRBV2|few|TRBJ1-6
CASSLDSPSPLHF
TGTGCCAGCAGTTTGGACAGTCCTTCACCCCTCCACTTT
>NA|TRBV7-9|once|TRBJ2-7
CASSLGGGLYEQYF
TGTGCCAGCAGCTTAGGGGGGGGGCTCTACGAGCAGTACTTC
>NA|TRBV7-9|NA|TRBJ2-7
CASSGPGSAGPFEQYF
TGTGCCAGCAGCGGTCCCGGGTCTGCGGGACCTTTTGAGCAGTACTTC
>NA|TRBV5-1|NA|TRBJ2-2
CASSFEGAIAGELFF
TGCGCCAGCAGCTTTGAGGGAGCGATAGCCGGGGAGCTGTTTTTT
>TRBD1|TRBV9|NA|TRBJ1-2
CASSPRPLPGGVRYTF
TGTGCCAGCAGCCCCCGGCCACTTCCAGGGGGCGTCCGCTACACCTTC
>TRBD1|TRBV30|NA|TRBJ2-3
CAWARDSVTDTQYF
TGTGCCTGGGCCCGGGACAGTGTAACAGATACGCAGTATTTT
>TRBD2|TRBV30|NA|TRBJ2-5
CAWSAGLEETQYF
TGTGCCTGGAGTGCGGGACTAGAAGAGACCCAGTACTTC
>NA|TRBV19|few|TRBJ1-2
CASSTRGGYGYTF
TGTGCCAGTAGTACCCGGGGTGGCTATGGCTACACCTTC
>TRBD1|TRBV11-1|NA|TRBJ2-1
CASSLEQGFYNEQFF
TGTGCCAGCAGCTTAGAACAGGGGTTCTACAATGAGCAGTTCTTC
>NA|TRBV18|NA|TRBJ2-5
CASSPPTQRRETQYF
TGTGCCAGCTCACCACCGACACAAAGGAGGGAGACCCAGTACTTC
>NA|TRBV28|NA|TRBJ1-4
CASSPPSGEKLFF
TGTGCCAGCAGTCCCCCGTCGGGGGAAAAACTGTTTTTT
>NA|TRBV14|once|TRBJ2-7
CASSLTGTSYYYEQYF
TGTGCCAGCAGCTTGACCGGGACTTCCTATTACTACGAGCAGTACTTC
>TRBD2|TRBV28|once|TRBJ2-7
CASLKSLAGAYEQYF
TGTGCCAGCCTAAAAAGCCTAGCGGGAGCCTACGAGCAGTACTTC
>NA|TRBV4-2|NA|TRBJ1-2
CASSRQISGGYTF
TGTGCCAGCAGCCGGCAAATTTCGGGTGGCTACACCTTC